This TCR beta chain was identified in a study of monozygotic twins with inflammatory bowel disease (dated by TCRdb to between 2017 and 2020). In terms of the full investigation: The complete study included about 28 monozygotic twin pairs: 19 IBD-discordant Danish pairs and nine German pairs, of which four were IBD-concordant and five were IBD-discordant. Each individual had, on average, about 151 000 unique TCRalpha sequences and 181 000 unique TCRbeta sequences available for analysis. Disease-associated traits were sought mainly through comparisons between IBD patients and their genetically identical healthy co-twins within discordant pairs.

From each donor, a roughly 2.7 ml peripheral blood sample was drawn into PAXgene tubes and stored at -80 degrees C. Without any T cell sorting, total RNA was extracted from whole blood using the PAXgene blood miRNA kit on an automated QIAcube. Deep TCRalpha and TCRbeta repertoire profiling with unique molecular barcoding was performed on peripheral blood of monozygotic twin pairs concordant or discordant for inflammatory bowel disease. Smoking habits were recorded for all twin pairs, with individuals classified as current, former or never smokers. Concerning this clonotype itself: The antigen this receptor binds is unknown.

General findings and caveats noted by the study authors: Repertoire similarity did not differ between concordant and discordant twins, possibly due to limited statistical power. The results gave no support for a single strong signal or clonotype linked to IBD. Distinction between different T cell subtypes could not be achieved in the analysis. Measured by the inverse Simpson index, TCRbeta repertoire diversity was lower in IBD patients than in their healthy co-twins. Fewer clonotypes were shared with other individuals by IBD patients than by healthy twins, most markedly in patients showing signs of disease activity. Because patients received different immunosuppressive treatments, the repertoires may have picked up extra background noise and variability between individuals.

Library method: 5' RACE. For each TCR library, around 3,500 ng of total RNA was used. For each sample, cDNA was synthesized in eight separate reactions using SMARTScribe reverse transcriptase. During cDNA synthesis, template switching introduced unique molecular identifiers that contained a 6-nucleotide sample barcode. Two nested PCRs of approximately 16 and 10 cycles amplified the TCRalpha and TCRbeta cDNA, and bead purification followed each PCR. Before amplification, the cDNA was treated with uracil DNA-glycosylase and purified using the QIAquick PCR purification kit. In the second PCR, Illumina TruSeq-compatible adapters and sample-specific barcodes were added. TapeStation and Qubit were used to check library quality and concentration, and about 5 ng of each library was pooled. Sequencing of the pooled libraries was done on an Illumina HiSeq2500 single-index Rapid Run using custom sequencing primers and 2 x 100 bp reads. As for the original processing: PCR and sequencing errors were corrected by UMI-based consensus assembly using MiGEC version 1.2.6. MiXCR version 2.1.1 was used to carry out V(D)J alignment, clonotype assembly and CDR3 extraction. Normalisation of gene usage, clonotype sharing and MAIT/NKT TCR abundance was achieved by analysing the top 1000, 10 000 and 20 000 clonotypes per sample. Diversity was computed as the inverse Simpson index with the vegan R package after downsampling to 27 000 UMIs. Statistical testing used paired Mann-Whitney U tests on the discordant twin pairs and applied Benjamini-Hochberg correction for multiple testing. Reads reprocessed by TCRdb are summarized as one entry per CDR3 protein sequence, and DNA is absent. The V and J calls follow TCRdb's processing rather than the paper's. The table of this sample itemizes more than 300,000 distinct CDR3 sequences. 2.6% of the sample is in the top ten clones.

This sequence was found in a human donor with ulcerative colitis or Crohn's disease, or a healthy co-twin of an affected twin (not recorded which). Sequencing input: blood.

For the CDR3, the sequence is CASSFVGSSEQYF. The rearrangement joined TRBV5-4 to TRBJ2-7. The germline V gene (reference sequence) yields SGHNT for CDR1 and YYREEE for CDR2. The CDR3 runs 13 amino acids, cysteine and phenylalanine included. No nucleotide data were recorded. The reference TRBV5-4 and TRBJ2-7 proteins fill in what lies around the CDR3, so the full variable domain reads ETGVTQSPTHLIKTRGQQVTLRCSSQSGHNTVSWYQQALGQGPQFIFQYYREEENGRGNFPPRFSGLQFPNYSSELNVNALELDDSALYLCASSFVGSSEQYFGPGTRLTVT.